This T cell receptor (beta chain) is drawn from a study of response to subunit inactivated influenza vaccine. One entry per CDR3 protein, called by TCRdb with MiXCR from the RT-PCR reads. This table has 750,000 to 850,000 distinct CDR3 sequences, under 20% appearing once. V gave up 4 bases and J gave up 5 bases, with 17 bases separating them. The CDR3 extends over 16 amino acids. From germline, CDR1 is SEHNR and CDR2 FQNEAQ (reference sequence). This sequence was found in a man aged 45 to 65 who received an inactivated influenza vaccine. The chain links TRBV7-9 to TRBJ1-4, with D maybe TRBD1 (5 bases). The input for sequencing was PBMCs from blood, taken around 5 days after vaccination. CDR3 in DNA: TGTGCCAGCAGCTCTCGTAAAAGACAGCTGAATGAAAAACTGTTTTTT. Protein: CASSSRKRQLNEKLFF.